This T cell receptor beta chain was found in a study of CD8 T cells in Susac syndrome. RNA was extracted with the RNeasy kit, and a quantity of roughly 0.45 to 1 ug was reverse transcribed using random hexamers. TCRdb processed the immunoSEQ multiplex PCR reads anew with MiXCR; each CDR3 protein has one entry. The sample includes more than 55,000 distinct CDR3 sequences, nearly 96% of them seen just once. This clonotype was counted a few times. There are 11 residues in the CDR3. CDR1 is SQVTM and CDR2 is ANQGSEA in the germline V gene. V lost 4 bases and J 6 bases, leaving 10 bases between the germline ends.

Sequenced sample: CD4+ T cells from PBMCs. The sequence was obtained from a human donor with multiple sclerosis. The rearrangement joins TRBV29-1 to TRBJ2-7; D remains ambiguous. Here the CDR3 reads CSVGEVGEQYF. Here the CDR3 DNA reads TGCAGCGTTGGAGAAGTCGGCGAGCAGTACTTC.